This T cell receptor beta chain was retrieved from a study of shared clonotypes between healthy human individuals. CDR3 length: 14 residues. Looked up from germline, CDR1 is SEHNR and CDR2 is FQNEAQ (reference sequence). V lost 5 bases, J lost 0 bases, and 7 bases lay in between. In the naive CD8 group, cells lacked CD45RO and were positively selected for CCR7, so terminally differentiated effector memory CD45RA+ cells were left out. Generated by immunoSEQ multiplex PCR, the TCRdb table keeps only in-frame clones and is missing some. The sample shows about 2,100,000 clones, about 93% of them seen only once.

Specimen: naive CD8+ T cells from PBMCs. The chain combines TRBV7-9 with TRBJ1-4; D uncertain. This receptor was obtained from a man in his late teens or twenties in good health. Some clones in this sample may be carry-over from other donors' samples. Here the CDR3 DNA reads TGTGCCAGCAGCCAACTTGCAACTAATGAAAAACTGTTTTTT. Its translation: CASSQLATNEKLFF. The full variable domain, in which reference TRBV7-9 and TRBJ1-4 provide the parts outside the CDR3, is DTGVSQNPRHKITKRGQNVTFRCDPISEHNRLYWYRQTLGQGPEFLTYFQNEAQLEKSRLLSDRFSAERPKGSFSTLEIQRTEQGDSAMYLCASSQLATNEKLFFGSGTQLSVL.